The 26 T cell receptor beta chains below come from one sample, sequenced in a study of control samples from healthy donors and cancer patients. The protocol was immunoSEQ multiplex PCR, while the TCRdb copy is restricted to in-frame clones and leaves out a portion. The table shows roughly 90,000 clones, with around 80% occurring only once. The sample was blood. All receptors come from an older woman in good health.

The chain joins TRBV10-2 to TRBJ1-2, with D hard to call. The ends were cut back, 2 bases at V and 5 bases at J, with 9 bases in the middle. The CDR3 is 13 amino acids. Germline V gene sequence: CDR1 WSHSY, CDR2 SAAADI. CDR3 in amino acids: CASSEADLYGYTF. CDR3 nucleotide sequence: TGCGCCAGCAGTGAGGCGGATTTATATGGCTACACCTTC.

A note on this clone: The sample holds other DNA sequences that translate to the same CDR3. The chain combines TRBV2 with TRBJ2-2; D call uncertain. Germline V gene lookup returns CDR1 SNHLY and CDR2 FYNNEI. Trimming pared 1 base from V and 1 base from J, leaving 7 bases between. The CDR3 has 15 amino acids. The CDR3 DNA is TGTGCCAGCAGTGAAGGACTCCTGAACACCGGGGAGCTGTTTTTT. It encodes CASSEGLLNTGELFF.

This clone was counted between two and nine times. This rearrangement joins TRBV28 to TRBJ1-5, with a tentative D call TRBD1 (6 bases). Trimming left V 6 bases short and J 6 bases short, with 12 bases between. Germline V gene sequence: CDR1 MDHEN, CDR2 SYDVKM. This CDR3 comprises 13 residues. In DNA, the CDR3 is TGTGCCAGCAGAACCGCAGGGGCTCAGCCCCAGCATTTT. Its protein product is CASRTAGAQPQHF. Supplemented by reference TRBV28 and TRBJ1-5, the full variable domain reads DVKVTQSSRYLVKRTGEKVFLECVQDMDHENMFWYRQDPGLGLRLIYFSYDVKMKEKGDIPEGYSVSREKKERFSLILESASTNQTSMYLCASRTAGAQPQHFGDGTRLSIL.

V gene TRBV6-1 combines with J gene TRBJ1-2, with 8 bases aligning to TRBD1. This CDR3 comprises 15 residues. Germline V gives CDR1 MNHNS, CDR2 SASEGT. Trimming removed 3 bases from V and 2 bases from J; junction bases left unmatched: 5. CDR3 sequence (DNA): TGTGCCAGCAGTGAGCCGGACAGGGCCAACTATGGCTACACCTTC. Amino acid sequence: CASSEPDRANYGYTF.

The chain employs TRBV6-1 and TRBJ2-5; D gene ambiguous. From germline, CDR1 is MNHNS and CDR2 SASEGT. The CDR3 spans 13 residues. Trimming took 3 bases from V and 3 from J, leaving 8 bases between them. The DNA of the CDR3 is TGTGCCAGCAGTGACGGCTATAAAGAGACCCAGTACTTC. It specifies CASSDGYKETQYF.

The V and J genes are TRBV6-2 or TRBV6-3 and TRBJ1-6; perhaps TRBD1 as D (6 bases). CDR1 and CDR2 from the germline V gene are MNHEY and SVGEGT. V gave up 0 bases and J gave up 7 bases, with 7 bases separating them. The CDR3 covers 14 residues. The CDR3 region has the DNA TGTGCCAGCAGTTACTCCGGGGGCAATTCACCCCTCCACTTT. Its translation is CASSYSGGNSPLHF.

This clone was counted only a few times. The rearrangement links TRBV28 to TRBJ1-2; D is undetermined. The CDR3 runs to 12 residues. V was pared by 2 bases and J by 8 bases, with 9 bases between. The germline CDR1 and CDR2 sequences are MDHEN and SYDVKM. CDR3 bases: TGTGCCAGCAGTTTAATTCAAAAGGGCTACACCTTC. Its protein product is CASSLIQKGYTF.

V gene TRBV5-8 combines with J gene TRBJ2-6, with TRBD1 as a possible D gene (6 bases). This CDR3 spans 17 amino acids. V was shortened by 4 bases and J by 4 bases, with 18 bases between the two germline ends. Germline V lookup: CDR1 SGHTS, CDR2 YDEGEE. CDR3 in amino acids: CASSRVSQGTGANVLTF. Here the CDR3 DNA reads TGTGCCAGCAGCCGGGTGTCACAGGGAACCGGGGCCAACGTCCTGACTTTC.

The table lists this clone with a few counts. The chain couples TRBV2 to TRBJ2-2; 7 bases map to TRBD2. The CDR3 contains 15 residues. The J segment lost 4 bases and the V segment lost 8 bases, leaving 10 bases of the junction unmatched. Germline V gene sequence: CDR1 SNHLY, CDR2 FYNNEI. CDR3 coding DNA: TGTGCCAGCGGCGGGGGAGAGGGTGTCACCGGGGAGCTGTTTTTT. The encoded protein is CASGGGEGVTGELFF.

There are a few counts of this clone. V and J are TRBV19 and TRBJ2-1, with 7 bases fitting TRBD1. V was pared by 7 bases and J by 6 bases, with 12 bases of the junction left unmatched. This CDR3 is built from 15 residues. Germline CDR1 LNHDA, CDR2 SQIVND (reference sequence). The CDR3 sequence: CASMAPGGWGNEQFF. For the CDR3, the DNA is TGTGCCAGTATGGCTCCAGGGGGATGGGGCAATGAGCAGTTCTTC.

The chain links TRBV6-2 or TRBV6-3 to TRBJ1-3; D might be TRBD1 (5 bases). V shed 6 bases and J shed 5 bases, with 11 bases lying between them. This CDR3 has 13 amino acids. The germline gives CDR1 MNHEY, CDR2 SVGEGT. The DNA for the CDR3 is TGTGCCAGCAGCTGGGACGTCCGAAACACCATATATTTT. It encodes CASSWDVRNTIYF.

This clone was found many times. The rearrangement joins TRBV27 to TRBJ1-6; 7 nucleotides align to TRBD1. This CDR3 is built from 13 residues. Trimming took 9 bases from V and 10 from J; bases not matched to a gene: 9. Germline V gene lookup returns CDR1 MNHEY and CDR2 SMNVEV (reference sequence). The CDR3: CASGNRGGSPLHF. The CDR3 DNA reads TGTGCCAGTGGAAACAGGGGCGGCTCACCCCTCCACTTT.

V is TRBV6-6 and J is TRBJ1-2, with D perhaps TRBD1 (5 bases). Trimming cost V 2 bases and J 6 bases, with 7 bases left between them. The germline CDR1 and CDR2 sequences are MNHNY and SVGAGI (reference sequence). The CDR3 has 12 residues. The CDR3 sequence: CASSYIGDGYTF. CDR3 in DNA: TGTGCCAGCAGTTACATAGGGGATGGCTACACCTTC.

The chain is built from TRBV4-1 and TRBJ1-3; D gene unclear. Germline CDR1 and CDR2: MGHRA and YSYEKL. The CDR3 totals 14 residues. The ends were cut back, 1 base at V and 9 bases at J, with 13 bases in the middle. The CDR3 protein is CASSQGEGSRTIYF. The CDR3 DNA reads TGCGCCAGCAGCCAAGGAGAAGGATCCCGCACCATATATTTT.

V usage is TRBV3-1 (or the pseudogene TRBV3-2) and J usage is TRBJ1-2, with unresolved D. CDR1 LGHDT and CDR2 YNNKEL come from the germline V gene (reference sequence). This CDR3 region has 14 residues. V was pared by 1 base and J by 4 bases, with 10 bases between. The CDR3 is CASSQGGFSYGYTF. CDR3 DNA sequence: TGTGCCAGCAGCCAAGGAGGATTCAGCTATGGCTACACCTTC.

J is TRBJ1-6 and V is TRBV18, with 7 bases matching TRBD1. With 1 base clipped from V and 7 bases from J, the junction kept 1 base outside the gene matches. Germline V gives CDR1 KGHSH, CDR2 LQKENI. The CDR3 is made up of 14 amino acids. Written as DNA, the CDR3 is TGTGCCAGCTCACCACGGGACAGCAATTCACCCCTCCACTTT. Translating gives CASSPRDSNSPLHF.

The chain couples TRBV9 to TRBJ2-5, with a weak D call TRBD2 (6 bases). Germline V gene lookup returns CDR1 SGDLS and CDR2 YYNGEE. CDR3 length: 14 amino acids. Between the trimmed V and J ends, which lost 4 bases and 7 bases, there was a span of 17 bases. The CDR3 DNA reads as TGTGCCAGCAGCCCCTCGGGACTTCTGGGGACCCAGTACTTC. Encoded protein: CASSPSGLLGTQYF.

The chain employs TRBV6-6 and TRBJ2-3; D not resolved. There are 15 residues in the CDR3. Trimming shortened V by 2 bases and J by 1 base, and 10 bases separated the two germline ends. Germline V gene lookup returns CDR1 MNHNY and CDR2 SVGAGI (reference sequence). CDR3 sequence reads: CASSYQGSRTDTQYF. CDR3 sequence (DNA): TGTGCCAGCAGTTACCAAGGGTCTCGCACAGATACGCAGTATTTT.

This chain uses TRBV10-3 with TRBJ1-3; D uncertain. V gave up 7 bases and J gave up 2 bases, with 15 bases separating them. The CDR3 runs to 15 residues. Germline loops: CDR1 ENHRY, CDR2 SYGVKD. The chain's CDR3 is CAINSGPFPGNTIYF. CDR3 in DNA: TGTGCCATCAATTCTGGACCCTTCCCTGGAAACACCATATATTTT.

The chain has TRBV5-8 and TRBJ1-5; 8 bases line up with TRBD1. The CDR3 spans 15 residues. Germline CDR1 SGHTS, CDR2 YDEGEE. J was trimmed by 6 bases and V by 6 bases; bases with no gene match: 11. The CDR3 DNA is TGTGCCAGCATCTCCCAGGGGGCATTTGGTCAGCCCCAGCATTTT. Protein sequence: CASISQGAFGQPQHF.

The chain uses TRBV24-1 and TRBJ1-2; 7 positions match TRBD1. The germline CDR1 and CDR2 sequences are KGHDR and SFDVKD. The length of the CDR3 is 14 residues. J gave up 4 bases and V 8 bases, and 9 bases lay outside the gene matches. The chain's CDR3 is CATTPDRTSYGYTF. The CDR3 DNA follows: TGTGCCACCACTCCGGACAGGACCTCCTATGGCTACACCTTC.

CDR3 region: CASSHTSGSVTGELFF. In DNA, the CDR3 is TGTGCCAGCTCACACACAAGCGGGAGCGTCACCGGGGAGCTGTTTTTT. The chain recombines TRBV18 with TRBJ2-2; 8 positions agree with TRBD2. Germline V gene data show CDR1 as KGHSH and CDR2 as LQKENI. This CDR3 contains 16 residues. The V gene end was trimmed by 4 bases and the J gene end by 4 bases; junction bases not matched to a gene: 8. Based on the CDR3 plus reference TRBV18 and TRBJ2-2, the full variable domain is NAGVMQNPRHLVRRRGQEARLRCSPMKGHSHVYWYRQLPEEGLKFMVYLQKENIIDESGMPKERFSAEFPKEGPSILRIQQVVRGDSAAYFCASSHTSGSVTGELFFGEGSRLTVL.

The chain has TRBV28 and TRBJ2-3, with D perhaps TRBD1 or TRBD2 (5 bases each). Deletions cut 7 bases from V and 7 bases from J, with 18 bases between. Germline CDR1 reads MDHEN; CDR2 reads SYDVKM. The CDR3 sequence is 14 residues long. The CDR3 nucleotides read TGTGCCAGCATGAATCGGGACGCCGTAAATACGCAGTATTTT. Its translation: CASMNRDAVNTQYF.

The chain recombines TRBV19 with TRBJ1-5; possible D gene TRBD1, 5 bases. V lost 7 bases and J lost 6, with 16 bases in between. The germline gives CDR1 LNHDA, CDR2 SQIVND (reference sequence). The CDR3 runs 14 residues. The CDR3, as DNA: TGTGCCAGTATGTCTGGGGCCTCAGGTCAGCCCCAGCATTTT. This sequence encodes CASMSGASGQPQHF.

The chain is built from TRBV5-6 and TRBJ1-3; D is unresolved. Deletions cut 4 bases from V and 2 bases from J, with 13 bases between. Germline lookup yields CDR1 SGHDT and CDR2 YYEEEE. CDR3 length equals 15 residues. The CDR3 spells CASSLNRRTGNTIYF. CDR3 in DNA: TGTGCCAGCAGCCTCAATAGACGAACTGGAAACACCATATATTTT.

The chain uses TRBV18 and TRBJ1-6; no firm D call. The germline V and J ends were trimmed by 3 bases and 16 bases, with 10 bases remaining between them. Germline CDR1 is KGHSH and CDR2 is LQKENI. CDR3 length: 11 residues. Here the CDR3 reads CASSPGDGLHF. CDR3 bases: TGTGCCAGCTCACCTGGCGACGGGCTCCACTTT.